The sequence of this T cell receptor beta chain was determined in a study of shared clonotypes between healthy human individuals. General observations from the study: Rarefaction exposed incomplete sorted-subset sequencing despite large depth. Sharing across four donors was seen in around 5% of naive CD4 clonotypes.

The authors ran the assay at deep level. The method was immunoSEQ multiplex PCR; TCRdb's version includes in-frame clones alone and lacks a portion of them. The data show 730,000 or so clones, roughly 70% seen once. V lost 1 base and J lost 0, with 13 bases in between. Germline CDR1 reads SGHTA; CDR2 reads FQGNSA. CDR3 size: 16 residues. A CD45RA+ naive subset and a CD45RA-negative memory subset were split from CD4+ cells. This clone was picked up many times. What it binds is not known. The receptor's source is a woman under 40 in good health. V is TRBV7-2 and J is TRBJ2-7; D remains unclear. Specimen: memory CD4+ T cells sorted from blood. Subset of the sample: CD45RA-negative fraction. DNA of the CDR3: TGTGCCAGCAGCTTAGGAAGGACGTTAAGCTCCTACGAGCAGTACTTC. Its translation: CASSLGRTLSSYEQYF.